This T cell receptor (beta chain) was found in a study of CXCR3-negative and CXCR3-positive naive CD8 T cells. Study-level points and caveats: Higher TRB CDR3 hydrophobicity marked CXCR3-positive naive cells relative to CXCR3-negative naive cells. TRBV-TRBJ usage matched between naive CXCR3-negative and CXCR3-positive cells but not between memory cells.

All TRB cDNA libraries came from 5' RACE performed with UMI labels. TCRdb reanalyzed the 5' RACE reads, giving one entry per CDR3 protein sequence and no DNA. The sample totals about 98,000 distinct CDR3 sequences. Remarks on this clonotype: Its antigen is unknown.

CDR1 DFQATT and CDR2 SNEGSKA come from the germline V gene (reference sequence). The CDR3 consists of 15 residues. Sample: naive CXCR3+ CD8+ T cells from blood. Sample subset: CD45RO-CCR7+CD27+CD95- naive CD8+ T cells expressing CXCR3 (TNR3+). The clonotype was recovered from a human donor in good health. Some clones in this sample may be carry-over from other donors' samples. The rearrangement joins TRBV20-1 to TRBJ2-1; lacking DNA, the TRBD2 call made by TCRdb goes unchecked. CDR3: CSARSTRGRYNEQFF.